These 17 T cell receptor beta chains share one sample of origin, sequenced in a study of cytomegalovirus exposure and HLA in healthy donors. TCRdb keeps only in-frame clones here, not all; method: immunoSEQ multiplex PCR. The sample contains roughly 100,000 clones, about 95% of which appear only once. Material for sequencing was PBMCs. All receptors derive from a woman aged 18-35 years in good health and CMV-seronegative.

The V and J genes are TRBV4-1 and TRBJ2-3; perhaps TRBD2 as D (6 bases). This CDR3 comprises 16 residues. Trimming cost V 0 bases and J 5 bases, with 15 bases left between them. Germline CDR1 reads MGHRA; CDR2 reads YSYEKL. CDR3 in DNA: TGCGCCAGCAGCCAAGATCTCGGGAGTGGTGTAGATACGCAGTATTTT. Translated, it gives CASSQDLGSGVDTQYF.

V is TRBV4-1 and J is TRBJ1-4; maybe TRBD1 (6 bases). V shed 4 bases and J shed 10 bases, with 7 bases lying between them. The CDR3 has 11 residues. Germline CDR1 reads MGHRA; CDR2 reads YSYEKL. This CDR3 reads CASSLQGKLFF. DNA for the CDR3: TGCGCCAGCAGCCTACAGGGAAAACTGTTTTTT.

CDR3 sequence reads: CASSLRVGRFYTF. Written as DNA, the CDR3 is TGTGCCAGCAGTTTAAGGGTAGGGAGATTCTACACCTTC. The chain couples TRBV27 to TRBJ1-2; D ambiguous. The CDR3 runs 13 residues. Germline lookup yields CDR1 MNHEY and CDR2 SMNVEV (reference sequence). The ends were cut back, 2 bases at V and 10 bases at J, with 14 bases in the middle.

CDR3 region: CASSLARGNYGYTF. DNA of the CDR3: TGTGCCAGCAGCTTGGCTAGGGGGAACTATGGCTACACCTTC. The V call is TRBV5-6, the J call TRBJ1-2, with D possibly matching TRBD1 (6 bases). Trimming took 0 bases from V and 2 from J, leaving 8 bases between them. The CDR3 runs to 14 residues. CDR1 SGHDT and CDR2 YYEEEE come from the germline V gene.

The genes are TRBV4-3 and TRBJ2-1; perhaps TRBD2 as D (6 bases). From germline, CDR1 is LGHNA and CDR2 YSLEER. V gave up 0 bases and J gave up 6 bases, with 6 bases separating them. The CDR3 has 13 amino acids. This CDR3 reads CASSQEGGNEQFF. CDR3 bases: TGCGCCAGCAGCCAAGAGGGGGGCAATGAGCAGTTCTTC.

The J gene is TRBJ1-2, the V gene TRBV7-2; D perhaps matches TRBD1 (5 bases). Trimming took 3 bases from V and 3 from J, leaving 11 bases between them. CDR1 is SGHTA and CDR2 is FQGNSA in the germline V gene. The CDR3 has 14 amino acids. The CDR3 nucleotides read TGTGCCAGCAGCTTCATCTCGACAGACTATGGCTACACCTTC. Protein: CASSFISTDYGYTF.

The chain is built from TRBV7-2 and TRBJ2-1; possible D gene TRBD2, 6 bases. V was shortened by 5 bases and J by 9 bases, with 11 bases between the two germline ends. CDR1 and CDR2 (germline): SGHTA, FQGNSA. The CDR3 is 12 residues long. CDR3 nucleotides: TGTGCCAGCAGCGCCGCGGGACGTGAGCAGTTCTTC. It translates to CASSAAGREQFF. The complete variable domain, with remaining parts taken from reference TRBV7-2 and TRBJ2-1, reads GAGVSQSPSNKVTEKGKDVELRCDPISGHTALYWYRQSLGQGLEFLIYFQGNSAPDKSGLPSDRFSAERTGGSVSTLTIQRTQQEDSAVYLCASSAAGREQFFGPGTRLTVL.

The V and J genes are TRBV6-5 and TRBJ2-7; 8 nucleotides match TRBD2. The CDR3 is 15 residues long. V shed 6 bases and J 4 bases; nucleotides not matched to a gene: 11. The germline V gene has CDR1 MNHEY and CDR2 SVGAGI. DNA for the CDR3: TGTGCCAGCAGGTCAGGAACGGGAGGGCCTTACGAGCAGTACTTC. Translated: CASRSGTGGPYEQYF.

The chain has TRBV5-1 and TRBJ2-3; D uncertain. This CDR3 spans 13 amino acids. Germline loops: CDR1 SGHRS, CDR2 YFSETQ. Trimming removed 7 bases at V and 3 bases at J, with 12 bases between. CDR3 sequence: CASHLRPTDTQYF. In nucleotides, the CDR3 is TGCGCCAGCCATCTACGTCCTACAGATACGCAGTATTTT.

The V call is TRBV5-4, the J call TRBJ1-2, with 7 bases identical to TRBD1. This CDR3 region has 14 residues. Germline loops: CDR1 SGHNT, CDR2 YYREEE (reference sequence). J lost 2 bases, V lost 4 bases, and 5 bases had no gene match. The CDR3, as DNA: TGTGCCAGCAGCCCGGGACAGTTAAACTATGGCTACACCTTC. Its protein product is CASSPGQLNYGYTF.

This chain connects TRBV5-4 to TRBJ2-7, with a weak D call TRBD1 (5 bases). Per germline, CDR1 SGHNT and CDR2 YYREEE (reference sequence). The CDR3 extends over 14 amino acids. Trimming shortened V by 4 bases and J by 4 bases, and 15 bases separated the two germline ends. The CDR3 reads CASSRTTKAYEQYF. The DNA of the CDR3 is TGTGCCAGCAGCCGGACAACAAAAGCGTACGAGCAGTACTTC.

V and J are TRBV7-2 and TRBJ1-2, with D perhaps matching TRBD1 (5 bases). This CDR3 contains 12 residues. V lost 7 bases and J lost 8, with 14 bases in between. The germline V gene has CDR1 SGHTA and CDR2 FQGNSA. This chain's CDR3 is CASTTLGQGYTF. The CDR3 nucleotides are TGTGCCAGCACAACGCTGGGGCAGGGCTACACCTTC.

This clone was seen just once. The rearrangement joins TRBV6-6 to TRBJ1-5; D is perhaps TRBD1 (5 bases). This CDR3 is 11 amino acids long. Germline CDR1 is MNHNY and CDR2 is SVGAGI (reference sequence). Trimming cost V 5 bases and J 9 bases, with 8 bases left between them. The CDR3 sequence: CASSPGGPQHF. The CDR3 nucleotides read TGTGCCAGCAGTCCCGGGGGGCCCCAGCATTTT.

Comment on this clone: One junction end disagrees with the germline gene, perhaps due to a read error. This sample includes further DNA sequences coding for the same CDR3. The chain carries TRBV27 and TRBJ2-7, with 8 nucleotides matching TRBD1. Germline V gene data show CDR1 as MNHEY and CDR2 as SMNVEV (reference sequence). This CDR3 has 11 residues. The CDR3 DNA follows: TGTGCTAGCAACAGGGGGTACGAGCAGTACTTC. Residues: CASNRGYEQYF.

The gene calls are TRBV28 and TRBJ1-2; 8 bases are shared with TRBD1. The CDR3 covers 14 residues. The V and J ends lost 4 bases and 7 bases, in that order; junction bases with no gene match: 8. The germline V gene has CDR1 MDHEN and CDR2 SYDVKM. CDR3 nucleotides: TGTGCCAGCAGTTCCGGGACAGGTACCGGTGGCTACACCTTC. Its translation is CASSSGTGTGGYTF.

The rearrangement links TRBV19 to TRBJ2-5; D perhaps matches TRBD2 (8 bases). The germline V gene has CDR1 LNHDA and CDR2 SQIVND (reference sequence). The V end was cut by 5 bases, the J end by 2 bases, with 27 bases between. The CDR3 is made up of 19 amino acids. The CDR3 DNA follows: TGTGCCAGTAGTCAGACAGGGATTTTTAGCGGGGTAAAACAAGAGACCCAGTACTTC. This sequence encodes CASSQTGIFSGVKQETQYF. The complete variable domain, with remaining parts taken from reference TRBV19 and TRBJ2-5, reads DGGITQSPKYLFRKEGQNVTLSCEQNLNHDAMYWYRQDPGQGLRLIYYSQIVNDFQKGDIAEGYSVSREKKESFPLTVTSAQKNPTAFYLCASSQTGIFSGVKQETQYFGPGTRLLVL.

This clone was found once. The chain uses TRBV7-9 and TRBJ1-2; 7 bases are shared with TRBD1. The CDR3 loop spans 14 amino acids. CDR1 and CDR2 from the germline V gene are SEHNR and FQNEAQ (reference sequence). The V segment lost 1 base and the J segment 6 bases; nucleotides outside the gene matches: 5. The CDR3 protein is CASSLVRGIDGYTF. Here the CDR3 DNA reads TGTGCCAGCAGCTTAGTCAGGGGGATTGATGGCTACACCTTC.